One T cell receptor (beta chain) is described in this entry. The target antigen is unknown. This sample is part of a study of T cells expressing NK-cell markers. Across the study: TCR beta repertoires came from sorted CD3+CD56+NKG2C+, CD3+CD56+NKG2C- and CD3+CD56-NKG2C+ T cells.

Study-level results: Each of roughly 6 donors carried dominant NKG2C+ clonotypes accounting for roughly 1.0-7.0% of CD8+ T cells. Whether the expanded NKG2C+ T cell clones recognized HCMV remained unclear.

Per germline, CDR1 SQVTM and CDR2 ANQGSEA. CDR3 length: 14 residues. cDNA encoding TCR beta was synthesized via 5'RACE template switching incorporating UMIs. TCRdb re-called the 5' RACE reads; one entry per CDR3 protein, DNA not given. The sample has about 550,000 distinct CDR3 sequences. The sequence was collected from a man younger than 30 in good health. The chain has TRBV29-1 and TRBJ2-2; the D call from TCRdb, TRBD2, cannot be confirmed without DNA. The material sequenced was blood T cells: a sorted CD56 or NKG2C T cell subset, CD4+ or CD8+ T cells, or bulk PBMC T cells (not recorded which). The CDR3 loop reads CSVGAGVGTGELFF.